These T cell receptor beta chains were read from a single sample in a study of T-cell reconstitution after alpha-beta-depleted transplantation in children. TCRdb re-called the PCR reads through MiXCR, storing one row per CDR3 protein. This table holds fewer than 700,000 distinct CDR3 sequences, 10% to 15% found once. The input for sequencing was PBMCs, mostly from graft donor cells, taken 360 days after TCRalphabeta/CD19-depleted stem cell transplant. The receptors shown here come from a male patient younger than 18 who had a stem cell transplant for acute myeloid leukemia, so the T cells may come from the graft donor. The CDR3 runs from the conserved cysteine through the conserved F or W. A D gene is named only where the DNA matches it firmly. The size entry is marked missing in some rows and otherwise reads once, few, many or a size class.

clone size: many; V gene: TRBV5-1; J gene: TRBJ2-1; D gene: -; CDR3 DNA: TGCGCCAGCAGCTTGGCAGGTGAGCAGTTCTTC; CDR3 protein: CASSLAGEQFF
clone size: -; V gene: TRBV2; J gene: TRBJ2-1; D gene: TRBD2; CDR3 DNA: TGTTCCAGCAGTGAAGCGCCGGGACTAGCGGTCCTTCGTGCCGGCAATGAGCAGTTCTTC; CDR3 protein: CSSSEAPGLAVLRAGNEQFF
clone size: many; V gene: TRBV29-1; J gene: TRBJ2-1; D gene: -; CDR3 DNA: TGCAGCGTTGATACCTCGGTTGGCAGCTCCTACAATGAGCAGTTCTTC; CDR3 protein: CSVDTSVGSSYNEQFF
clone size: many; V gene: TRBV7-2; J gene: TRBJ2-3; D gene: TRBD1; CDR3 DNA: TGTGCCAGCAGCTTAGAGGGACAGGGGCTCACAGATACGCAGTATTTT; CDR3 protein: CASSLEGQGLTDTQYF
clone size: -; V gene: TRBV20-1; J gene: TRBJ1-2; D gene: TRBD1; CDR3 DNA: TGCAGTGAAACAGGGGGCCTTGACTATGGCTACACCTTC; CDR3 protein: CSETGGLDYGYTF
clone size: -; V gene: TRBV25-1; J gene: TRBJ1-5; D gene: TRBD1; CDR3 DNA: TGTGCCAGCGGATCCCGGGACAGGGGGCTGGATCAGCCCCAGCATTTT; CDR3 protein: CASGSRDRGLDQPQHF
clone size: many; V gene: TRBV6-2/TRBV6-3; J gene: TRBJ2-2; D gene: -; CDR3 DNA: TGTGCCAGCAGTTACCCGGGGAGCACCGGGGAGCTGTTTTTT; CDR3 protein: CASSYPGSTGELFF
clone size: -; V gene: TRBV11-1; J gene: TRBJ2-1; D gene: TRBD1; CDR3 DNA: TGTGCCAGCAGCTACCCTGATTCCGGGACAGGGGGCTCCGCTGAGCAGTTCTTC; CDR3 protein: CASSYPDSGTGGSAEQFF
clone size: few; V gene: TRBV20-1; J gene: TRBJ2-1; D gene: TRBD1; CDR3 DNA: TGCAGTGCCTCAGGGGGCAATAAGGATGAGCAGTTCTTC; CDR3 protein: CSASGGNKDEQFF
clone size: few; V gene: TRBV9; J gene: TRBJ2-3; D gene: TRBD2; CDR3 DNA: TGTGCCAGCAGCGTCCCCCTTAGCGGGAGGGTCGGTAGCACAGATACGCAGTATTTT; CDR3 protein: CASSVPLSGRVGSTDTQYF
clone size: few; V gene: TRBV6-2/TRBV6-3; J gene: TRBJ2-7; D gene: -; CDR3 DNA: TGTGCCAGCAGCGGCCTTCGGGGGAACTCCTCGTACGAGCAGTACTTC; CDR3 protein: CASSGLRGNSSYEQYF
clone size: -; V gene: TRBV20-1; J gene: TRBJ2-4; D gene: -; CDR3 DNA: TGCAGTGCTAGAGCCGACTGGGGGAGGTGCTTC; CDR3 protein: CSARADWGRCF
clone size: -; V gene: TRBV11-2; J gene: TRBJ2-3; D gene: TRBD2; CDR3 DNA: TGTGCCAGCAGCGGGCCTTTCAGGACTAGCGGATTCGGAGATACGCAGTATTTT; CDR3 protein: CASSGPFRTSGFGDTQYF
clone size: -; V gene: TRBV20-1; J gene: TRBJ2-7; D gene: -; CDR3 DNA: TGCAGTGCTCCATTTGGTGGATACGAGCAGTACTTC; CDR3 protein: CSAPFGGYEQYF
clone size: many; V gene: TRBV20-1; J gene: TRBJ2-7; D gene: TRBD2; CDR3 DNA: TGCAGTGCTAGAGTGGGACTAGCGGTTAGCGAGCAGTACTTC; CDR3 protein: CSARVGLAVSEQYF
clone size: -; V gene: TRBV18; J gene: TRBJ2-1; D gene: -; CDR3 DNA: TGTGCCAGCTCACGGACTACAGGGGATCCCCCTCGCTACAATGAGCAGTTCTTC; CDR3 protein: CASSRTTGDPPRYNEQFF
clone size: many; V gene: TRBV25-1; J gene: TRBJ1-1; D gene: -; CDR3 DNA: TGTGCCAGCAGTGAATACGGGGGCCCGAACACTGAAGCTTTCTTT; CDR3 protein: CASSEYGGPNTEAFF
clone size: few; V gene: TRBV7-6; J gene: TRBJ2-7; D gene: TRBD2; CDR3 DNA: TGTGCCAGCTCTTTACTAGCGGGAGGCTCGAGCGAGCAGTACTTC; CDR3 protein: CASSLLAGGSSEQYF
clone size: few; V gene: TRBV20-1; J gene: TRBJ1-1; D gene: -; CDR3 DNA: TGCAGTGCCCCCGACCTTAGGAACACTGAAGCTTTCTTT; CDR3 protein: CSAPDLRNTEAFF
clone size: few; V gene: TRBV4-3; J gene: TRBJ2-7; D gene: -; CDR3 DNA: TGCGCCAGCAGCCAAGAAATTAGCGGAGACTACGAGCAGTACTTC; CDR3 protein: CASSQEISGDYEQYF
clone size: few; V gene: TRBV20-1; J gene: TRBJ1-2; D gene: -; CDR3 DNA: TGCAGTGCTACACCCAGTCCCCATGGCTACACCTTC; CDR3 protein: CSATPSPHGYTF
clone size: -; V gene: TRBV27; J gene: TRBJ2-7; D gene: -; CDR3 DNA: TGTGCCAGCAGTTCGCACTCCTCCTCCTACGAGCAGTACTTC; CDR3 protein: CASSSHSSSYEQYF
clone size: few; V gene: TRBV5-4; J gene: TRBJ2-3; D gene: TRBD2; CDR3 DNA: TGTGCCAGCAGCATTAACGGGAGGCCAGATACGCAGTATTTT; CDR3 protein: CASSINGRPDTQYF
clone size: -; V gene: TRBV14; J gene: TRBJ2-1; D gene: -; CDR3 DNA: TGTGCCAGCAGCCAAAAGGACAATGAGCAGTTCTTC; CDR3 protein: CASSQKDNEQFF
clone size: -; V gene: TRBV6-2/TRBV6-3; J gene: TRBJ2-2; D gene: -; CDR3 DNA: TGTGCCAGCAGTTACTCGACAGTAAACACCGGGGAGCTGTTTTTT; CDR3 protein: CASSYSTVNTGELFF
clone size: few; V gene: TRBV7-6; J gene: TRBJ2-6; D gene: -; CDR3 DNA: TGTGCCAGCAGCTTAGAGTTCTCTGGGGCCAACGTCCTGACTTTC; CDR3 protein: CASSLEFSGANVLTF
clone size: few; V gene: TRBV6-5; J gene: TRBJ2-2; D gene: TRBD2; CDR3 DNA: TGTGCCAGCAGCCGGGTGTCGGGGAGGGGTATTACCGGGGAGCTGTTTTTT; CDR3 protein: CASSRVSGRGITGELFF
clone size: many; V gene: TRBV4-3; J gene: TRBJ2-1; D gene: TRBD1; CDR3 DNA: TGCGCCAGCAGCCAAGAGCGATTTCTGAGACAGGGGGGCTTTGAGCAGTTCTTC; CDR3 protein: CASSQERFLRQGGFEQFF
clone size: many; V gene: TRBV29-1; J gene: TRBJ2-7; D gene: TRBD1; CDR3 DNA: TGCAGCGTTGATGGGGGACAGGGGATTGAGCAGTACTTC; CDR3 protein: CSVDGGQGIEQYF
clone size: few; V gene: TRBV4-3; J gene: TRBJ1-4; D gene: -; CDR3 DNA: TGCGCCAGCAGCCAAGAATTGTTTCCAGAAAAACTGTTTTTT; CDR3 protein: CASSQELFPEKLFF
clone size: many; V gene: TRBV11-2; J gene: TRBJ1-4; D gene: -; CDR3 DNA: TGTGCCAGCAGCCCGACCCTGGGGGAAAAACTGTTTTTT; CDR3 protein: CASSPTLGEKLFF
clone size: many; V gene: TRBV28; J gene: TRBJ2-7; D gene: TRBD2; CDR3 DNA: TGTGCCAGCAGTTCGGGACTAGCAGCCTACGAGCAGTACTTC; CDR3 protein: CASSSGLAAYEQYF
clone size: -; V gene: TRBV15; J gene: TRBJ1-2; D gene: -; CDR3 DNA: TGTGCCACCAGCAGACGAGAGGCGGGCTACACCTTC; CDR3 protein: CATSRREAGYTF
clone size: -; V gene: TRBV12-3/TRBV12-4; J gene: TRBJ1-5; D gene: TRBD1; CDR3 DNA: TGTGCCAGCAGTCACCGGGACAGGGATCAGCCCCAGCATTTT; CDR3 protein: CASSHRDRDQPQHF
clone size: -; V gene: TRBV6-2/TRBV6-3; J gene: TRBJ2-1; D gene: TRBD2; CDR3 DNA: TGTGCCAGCAGTTATTACGGACTAGCGGGAGATTGGGTACGTTTGGACAATGAGCAGTTCTTC; CDR3 protein: CASSYYGLAGDWVRLDNEQFF
clone size: -; V gene: TRBV28; J gene: TRBJ2-3; D gene: TRBD2; CDR3 DNA: TGTGCCTCAAGCGGGAGTTGGACAGATACGCAGTATTTT; CDR3 protein: CASSGSWTDTQYF
clone size: few; V gene: TRBV7-3; J gene: TRBJ2-1; D gene: -; CDR3 DNA: TGTGCCAGCAGCTTTTCCCCCGGCCCACCACCCAATGAGCAGTTCTTC; CDR3 protein: CASSFSPGPPPNEQFF
clone size: -; V gene: TRBV7-6; J gene: TRBJ2-7; D gene: TRBD1; CDR3 DNA: TGTGCCAGCAGCTCTCACAGGGGGACCTACGAGCAGTACTTC; CDR3 protein: CASSSHRGTYEQYF
clone size: -; V gene: TRBV20-1; J gene: TRBJ2-1; D gene: TRBD2; CDR3 DNA: TGCTGTGCTAGAGATCAAACTAGCGGGAGGATCTACAATGAGCAGTTCTTC; CDR3 protein: CCARDQTSGRIYNEQFF
clone size: -; V gene: TRBV5-5; J gene: TRBJ2-5; D gene: -; CDR3 DNA: TGTGCCAGCAGCATGGTCCCCCAGCCGGGGACCCAGTACTTC; CDR3 protein: CASSMVPQPGTQYF
clone size: -; V gene: TRBV4-2; J gene: TRBJ2-2; D gene: TRBD1; CDR3 DNA: TGTGCCAGCAGCCCCGGACAGGGCACCGGGGAGCTGTTTTTT; CDR3 protein: CASSPGQGTGELFF
clone size: few; V gene: TRBV5-1; J gene: TRBJ2-3; D gene: -; CDR3 DNA: TGCGCCAGCAGCCTCTTCTTGGCGGATACGCAGTATTTT; CDR3 protein: CASSLFLADTQYF
clone size: -; V gene: TRBV7-2; J gene: TRBJ2-3; D gene: -; CDR3 DNA: TGTGCCAGCAGCTTGGGGCTAGCGATCCCAGGCCCCATGGATACGCAGTATTTT; CDR3 protein: CASSLGLAIPGPMDTQYF
clone size: -; V gene: TRBV9; J gene: TRBJ2-3; D gene: TRBD2; CDR3 DNA: TGTGCCAGCAGCGGACTAGCGGGAGAGTCAGATACGCGGTATTTT; CDR3 protein: CASSGLAGESDTRYF
clone size: many; V gene: TRBV10-3; J gene: TRBJ2-3; D gene: -; CDR3 DNA: TGTGCCATCAGTGATACAGGGACTAGCACAGATACGCAGTATTTT; CDR3 protein: CAISDTGTSTDTQYF
clone size: few; V gene: TRBV12-3/TRBV12-4; J gene: TRBJ2-1; D gene: -; CDR3 DNA: TGTGCCAGCAGTTTCACGGCGGTCACCAATGAGCAGTTCTTC; CDR3 protein: CASSFTAVTNEQFF
clone size: few; V gene: TRBV29-1; J gene: TRBJ2-1; D gene: TRBD2; CDR3 DNA: TGCAGCGTTGATCGGGGGCGGACTAGCGACAATGAGCAGTTCTTC; CDR3 protein: CSVDRGRTSDNEQFF